The entry below describes one TCR beta chain. Expressed TCRB transcripts were sequenced after all isolated RNA was converted to cDNA. The table came from immunoSEQ multiplex PCR; TCRdb's copy has only in-frame clones and leaves some out. The sample contains 330,000 or so clones, roughly a fifth of which appear only once. This specimen belongs to a study of beta chain features in type 1 diabetes. The sequence derives from a woman aged 18 to 35 in good health. Material for sequencing was naive CD4+ T cells from blood.

Here the CDR3 DNA reads TGTGCCAGCTCGGGAGGAAGCGGGGGAGTCCACAATGAGCAGTTCTTC. Translating it yields CASSGGSGGVHNEQFF. This chain connects TRBV18 to TRBJ2-1; TRBD2 agrees at 8 bases. This CDR3 is built from 16 residues. The germline V gene has CDR1 KGHSH and CDR2 LQKENI. V was pared by 6 bases and J by 5 bases, with 12 bases of the junction left unmatched. The full variable domain, with the rest looked up from reference TRBV18 and TRBJ2-1, is NAGVMQNPRHLVRRRGQEARLRCSPMKGHSHVYWYRQLPEEGLKFMVYLQKENIIDESGMPKERFSAEFPKEGPSILRIQQVVRGDSAAYFCASSGGSGGVHNEQFFGPGTRLTVL.